These 7 T cell receptor beta chains were sequenced from one sample in a study of blood T cell repertoires in COVID-19. Using immunoSEQ multiplex PCR, the repertoire was profiled, and TCRdb retains in-frame clones only, with some absent. The sample lists around 240,000 clones, around 90% occurring once. Source material: PBMCs or T cells enriched from blood (not recorded which). All receptors derive from a human donor in a cohort exposed to, infected with or recovered from COVID-19 (not recorded which). The donor label of this sample is uncertain.

V and J are TRBV11-2 and TRBJ1-1, with D perhaps TRBD1 (5 bases). Germline loops: CDR1 SGHAT, CDR2 FQNNGV. V lost 5 bases and J lost 1, with 11 bases in between. The CDR3 extends over 14 amino acids. The CDR3 here is CASSEQGGNTEAFF. CDR3 nucleotide sequence: TGTGCCAGCAGCGAGCAGGGAGGGAACACTGAAGCTTTCTTT.

The rearrangement joins TRBV12-3 or TRBV12-4 to TRBJ1-5; D is ambiguous. V lost 6 bases and J 11 bases, leaving 14 bases between the germline ends. The CDR3 has 12 residues. The CDR3 coding sequence is TGTGCCAGCAGGGGAGTGGGGAAGGCCCAGCATTTT. Translated, it gives CASRGVGKAQHF.

This clone was counted only a few times. The J gene is TRBJ1-1, the V gene TRBV4-1; 7 nucleotides line up with TRBD1. Trimming cost V 4 bases and J 2 bases; bases outside gene matches: 25. This CDR3 contains 21 residues. Germline V gene sequence: CDR1 MGHRA, CDR2 YSYEKL. CDR3: CASSLANWRLTGPFLNTEAFF. CDR3 bases: TGCGCCAGCAGCCTCGCAAACTGGAGGTTGACAGGGCCTTTCCTCAACACTGAAGCTTTCTTT.

CDR3 in amino acids: CASSEVSNSGPLHF. CDR3 in DNA: TGTGCCAGCAGTGAAGTGAGTAATTCAGGACCCCTCCACTTT. J is TRBJ1-6 and V is TRBV2; D is unresolved. Per germline, CDR1 SNHLY and CDR2 FYNNEI. Trimming took off 1 base at V and 12 bases at J, with 13 bases between the two ends. The CDR3 is made up of 14 amino acids.

The V call is TRBV6-5, the J call TRBJ1-6; D may be TRBD1 (5 bases). This CDR3 has 15 amino acids. Germline loops: CDR1 MNHEY, CDR2 SVGAGI. V was clipped by 2 bases and J by 8 bases, with 13 bases between them. The DNA for the CDR3 is TGTGCCAGCAGTTACGGAGGGGTGAATCATTCACCCCTCCACTTT. Translation gives CASSYGGVNHSPLHF.

This clone came up once. The chain carries TRBV19 and TRBJ2-7; D is possibly TRBD2 (6 bases). The V and J ends lost 6 bases and 0 bases respectively, with 15 bases between them. Germline V gene sequence: CDR1 LNHDA, CDR2 SQIVND (reference sequence). The CDR3 loop spans 15 amino acids. The CDR3 DNA is TGTGCCAGTAGAACCCGGGGAGGCAGCTCCTACGAGCAGTACTTC. Its translation: CASRTRGGSSYEQYF.

The V gene is TRBV16, the J gene TRBJ1-6; D ambiguous. The CDR3 spans 16 residues. Trimming took off 1 base at V and 3 bases at J, with 10 bases between the two ends. Germline loops: CDR1 KGHSY, CDR2 FQNENV. CDR3 amino acids: CASSQFEAGYNSPLHF. CDR3 nucleotide sequence: TGTGCCAGCAGCCAATTCGAGGCGGGCTATAATTCACCCCTCCACTTT.